This T cell receptor beta chain appears in the sequencing data of a study of CD8 T cells in Susac syndrome. Overall study findings and caveats: The TCR sequencing and HLA analysis in the study involved a relatively small number of individuals, as the study acknowledged.

This CDR3 is built from 13 residues. Deletions cut 7 bases from V and 0 bases from J, with 7 bases between. This clonotype was counted a few times. Antigen unknown. RNA, at about 0.45 to 1 ug, was reverse transcribed with random hexamers. TCR beta CDR3 was amplified by immunoSEQ covering 54 Vbeta and 13 Jbeta. Each CDR3 protein gets one entry after TCRdb re-called the immunoSEQ multiplex PCR reads with MiXCR. Among about 200,000 distinct CDR3 sequences listed, more than 85% were seen once. CD8+ and CD4+ T cells from blood underwent TCR beta sequencing. TEMRA cells were FACS-enriched and CD8+ and CD4+ T cells negatively isolated.

The sequence was obtained from a human donor with multiple sclerosis. Sequencing was done on a sample of CD4+ T cells from PBMCs. The chain couples TRBV12-3 or TRBV12-4 to TRBJ1-3; D not certain. The CDR3, as DNA: TGTGCCAGCACTGGGAACTCTGGAAACACCATATATTTT. It yields the protein CASTGNSGNTIYF.